These T cell receptor beta chains were read from a single sample in a study of T-cell reconstitution after alpha-beta-depleted transplantation in children. TCRdb re-derived calls from the PCR reads in MiXCR, one entry per CDR3 protein. The sample includes a few hundred thousand distinct CDR3 sequences, 20% to 30% of them seen just once. This material consisted of PBMCs, mostly from graft donor cells, taken 360 days after TCRalphabeta/CD19-depleted stem cell transplant. The receptor set was obtained from a female patient aged 2 to 10 who had a stem cell transplant for congenital amegakaryocytic thrombocytopenia, so the T cells may come from the graft donor. The conserved cysteine and the conserved F or W are not part of the CDR3 here.

V gene,J gene,CDR3 length,CDR3 protein
TRBV20-1,TRBJ2-7,14,SAGVGRQGGSYEQY
TRBV4-2,TRBJ2-1,9,ASSEVSEQF
TRBV4-1,TRBJ1-1,12,ASSQVGLGIGAF
TRBV3-1,TRBJ1-6,13,ASSHRTGDNSPLH
TRBV20-1,TRBJ2-3,13,SARRTGESTDTQY
TRBV7-3,TRBJ1-1,12,ASSPTGPGAEAF
TRBV7-9,TRBJ2-7,14,ASSLYPTGGSYEQY
TRBV28,TRBJ2-1,15,ASSLRAGDMFYNEQF
TRBV30,TRBJ2-2,11,AWSVIDPGELF
TRBV5-5,TRBJ2-1,12,ASSAREPYNEQF
TRBV10-3,TRBJ2-3,14,AISVPFAGDRDTQY
TRBV12-3/TRBV12-4,TRBJ2-2,13,ASSYAGGNTGELF
TRBV4-1,TRBJ2-1,13,ASSQVPYSGSEQF
TRBV5-1,TRBJ2-1,12,ASSLEGPHNEQF
TRBV7-3,TRBJ2-3,13,ASSLVGTSTDTQY
TRBV2,TRBJ2-2,11,ASSTSGAGELF
TRBV12-3/TRBV12-4,TRBJ2-7,12,ASSFEVPLDEQY
TRBV19,TRBJ2-5,12,ASSMVSVRETQY
TRBV4-3,TRBJ2-1,14,ASSTSWLVGDKVQF
TRBV10-3,TRBJ2-7,12,AISRDRGLYEQY
TRBV21-1,TRBJ2-1,13,ASSRGGDPYNEQF
TRBV13,TRBJ2-7,11,ASSLRGSGEQY
TRBV24-1,TRBJ2-1,14,ATSQGAIYTYNEQF
TRBV20-1,TRBJ1-3,11,SARKSSGNTIY
TRBV12-3/TRBV12-4,TRBJ2-5,13,ASSPTGGAQETQY
TRBV11-2,TRBJ2-1,9,ASRLSNEQF
TRBV25-1,TRBJ2-1,13,ASSERDSTYNEQF
TRBV25-1,TRBJ2-7,13,ASGQTTGTGYEQY
TRBV9,TRBJ2-1,18,ASSASKGHWGLAGIYEQF
TRBV5-1,TRBJ2-1,17,ASSVPGRLNPSSYNEQF
TRBV7-9,TRBJ2-3,16,ASSWGLRWTLGPDTQY
TRBV3-1,TRBJ1-5,14,ANSRGPPGNSQPQH
TRBV10-3,TRBJ2-3,15,AISESSSGAYGGTQY
TRBV30,TRBJ2-1,16,AWARGKYGTSGRNEQF
TRBV12-3/TRBV12-4,TRBJ2-5,15,ASSRAQKGGRYETQY
TRBV7-2,TRBJ1-1,14,ASSLALRVMNTEAF
TRBV28,TRBJ2-7,15,ASRLSVALGKWGEQY
TRBV2,TRBJ2-3,11,ASRAGMMDTQY
TRBV6-1,TRBJ2-2,12,ASSRLPGAGELF
TRBV5-1,TRBJ1-5,15,ASSKGPGQAGNQPQH